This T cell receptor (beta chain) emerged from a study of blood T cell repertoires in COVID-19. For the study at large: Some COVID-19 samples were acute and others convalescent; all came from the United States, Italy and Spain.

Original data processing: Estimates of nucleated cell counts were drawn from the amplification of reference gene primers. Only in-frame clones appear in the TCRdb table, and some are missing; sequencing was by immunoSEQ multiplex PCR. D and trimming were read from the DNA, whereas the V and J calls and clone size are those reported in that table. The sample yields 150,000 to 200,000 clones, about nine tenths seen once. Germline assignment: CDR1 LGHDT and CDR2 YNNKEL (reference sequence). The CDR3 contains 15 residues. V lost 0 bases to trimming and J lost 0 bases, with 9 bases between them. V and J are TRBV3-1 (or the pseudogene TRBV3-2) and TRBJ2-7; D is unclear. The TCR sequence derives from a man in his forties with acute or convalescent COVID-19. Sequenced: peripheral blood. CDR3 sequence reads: CASSQDGGYSYEQYF. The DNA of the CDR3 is TGTGCCAGCAGCCAAGATGGCGGATACTCCTACGAGCAGTACTTC.